The entry below describes one TCR beta chain. This entry comes from a study of CD8+ T cells in alopecia areata. Study-wide background: Patients in the treated group were given tofacitinib by mouth, 5 to 10 mg twice a day.

Treatment given: oral pan-JAK inhibitor, 5-10 mg twice daily. Investigators isolated RNA and reverse transcribed it into cDNA to act as the sequencing template. Using immunoSEQ multiplex PCR, the repertoire was profiled, and TCRdb retains in-frame clones only, with some absent. The sample has some 44,000 clones, roughly 89% seen once. This material consisted of CD8+ T cells sorted from blood, taken at week 24, from a patient treated with tofacitinib. This TCR was recovered from a human donor with alopecia areata.

CDR3 sequence reads: CASSLGRQGPDTQYF. The CDR3 nucleotides are TGTGCCAGCAGCTTGGGTCGGCAGGGGCCAGATACGCAGTATTTT. The chain joins TRBV5-6 to TRBJ2-3; D possibly corresponds to TRBD1 (6 bases). The V end was cut by 0 bases, the J end by 4 bases, with 12 bases between. CDR1 is SGHDT, CDR2 YYEEEE, per germline. This CDR3 has 15 amino acids.